A selection of T cell receptor beta chains follows, all from one sample in a study of long-term antiretroviral therapy in people with HIV. TCRdb's table, derived via immunoSEQ multiplex PCR, lists solely in-frame clones and lacks some. The table includes 35,000 to 45,000 clones, approximately 86% detected once. Sequenced material: unsorted PBMCs, taken just before starting antiretroviral therapy. These receptors all stem from a woman between 18 and 30 years old with HIV. CDR3s leave out the opening cysteine and the closing phenylalanine or tryptophan. Fields, in order: J gene, D gene, V gene, CDR3 protein. The D gene is left open where the match is weak.

TRBJ2-7 . TRBV6-4 ASSEAAGYEQY
TRBJ2-1 . TRBV5-8 ASSLEGPYNEQF
TRBJ1-4 TRBD1 TRBV7-9 ASRPLGTGTEKLF
TRBJ1-2 . TRBV7-9 ASSFITNYGYT
TRBJ2-7 . TRBV27 ASSLSLTSSVYEQY
TRBJ1-2 . TRBV7-9 ASSLRGYT
TRBJ2-3 . TRBV18 ASSPNTDTQY
TRBJ2-5 TRBD2 TRBV28 ASKAAGGPKKTQY
TRBJ2-3 . TRBV5-1 ASSLERASTDTQY
TRBJ1-5 TRBD1 TRBV19 ASSWTGGGYQPQH
TRBJ1-5 . TRBV19 ASSIMSVPNQPQH
TRBJ1-1 . TRBV21-1 ASSKPPGQGEKWTEAF
TRBJ1-1 . TRBV5-1 ASSLLRVNTEAF
TRBJ2-7 TRBD2 TRBV7-2 ASSLGLAGGAGDEQY
TRBJ2-7 TRBD2 TRBV7-2 ASSTASGTQYEQY
TRBJ2-7 . TRBV11-1 ASSRTMSYEQY
TRBJ1-1 . TRBV27 ASSFHLDRNTEAF
TRBJ2-7 TRBD1 TRBV9 ASSVGRTGVDEQY
TRBJ2-1 . TRBV9 ASSEGGAPHEQF
TRBJ2-7 . TRBV28 ASSSSYEQY
TRBJ2-1 TRBD2 TRBV11-3 ASSSFDLAGGPNEQF
TRBJ2-5 TRBD2 TRBV14 ASSQLAGAQETQY
TRBJ2-5 TRBD2 TRBV7-2 ASSFGLAGASPETQY
TRBJ2-1 TRBD1 TRBV7-9 ASSLASGTGLKNEQF
TRBJ2-1 TRBD2 TRBV6-5 ASHRGPSGKHEQF
TRBJ1-5 . TRBV19 ASRGRSGNQPQH
TRBJ2-7 TRBD2 TRBV19 ASSKLAGTYEQY
TRBJ2-1 TRBD2 TRBV7-6 ASSHPSGTSVDEQF
TRBJ2-7 TRBD1 TRBV19 ASSIRTGGQFEQY
TRBJ2-5 TRBD1 TRBV7-6 ASSSQPGQGMTQTQY
TRBJ2-5 TRBD1 TRBV23-1 ASSQSEAGDRGPQETQY
TRBJ2-5 . TRBV11-2 ATGRGGETQY
TRBJ2-5 TRBD1 TRBV7-9 ASSTTRDRGKTQY
TRBJ2-4 . TRBV4-1 ASSDASTGAKNIQY
TRBJ2-1 . TRBV20-1 SATFKDEQF
TRBJ1-1 . TRBV27 ASIDRLNTEAF